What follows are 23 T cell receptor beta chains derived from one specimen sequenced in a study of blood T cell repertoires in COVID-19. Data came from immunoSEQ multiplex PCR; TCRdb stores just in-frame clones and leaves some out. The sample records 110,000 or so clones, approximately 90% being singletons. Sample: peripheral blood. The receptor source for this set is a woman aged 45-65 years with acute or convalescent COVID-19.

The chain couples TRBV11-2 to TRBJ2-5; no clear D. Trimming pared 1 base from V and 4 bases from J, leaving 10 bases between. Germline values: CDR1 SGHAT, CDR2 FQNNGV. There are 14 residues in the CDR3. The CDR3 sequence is CASSLGSAVETQYF. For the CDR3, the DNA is TGTGCCAGCAGCTTAGGGAGTGCGGTAGAGACCCAGTACTTC.

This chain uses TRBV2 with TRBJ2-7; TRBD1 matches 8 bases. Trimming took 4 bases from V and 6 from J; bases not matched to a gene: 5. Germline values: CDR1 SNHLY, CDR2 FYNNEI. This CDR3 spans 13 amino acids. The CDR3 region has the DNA TGTGCCAGCAGTGCCCGGACAGGGCCCGAGCAGTACTTC. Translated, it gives CASSARTGPEQYF.

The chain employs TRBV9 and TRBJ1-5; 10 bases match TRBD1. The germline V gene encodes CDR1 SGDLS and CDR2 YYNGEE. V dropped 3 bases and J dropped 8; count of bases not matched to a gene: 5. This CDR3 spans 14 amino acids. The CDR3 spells CASSADRGREPQHF. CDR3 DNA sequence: TGTGCCAGCAGCGCAGACAGGGGGCGAGAGCCCCAGCATTTT.

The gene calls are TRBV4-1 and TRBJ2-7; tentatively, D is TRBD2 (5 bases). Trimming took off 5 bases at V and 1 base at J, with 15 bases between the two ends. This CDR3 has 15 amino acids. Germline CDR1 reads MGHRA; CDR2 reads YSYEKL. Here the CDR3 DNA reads TGCGCCAGCAGCACGAAGGGTGGGGAGTCCTACGAGCAGTACTTC. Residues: CASSTKGGESYEQYF.

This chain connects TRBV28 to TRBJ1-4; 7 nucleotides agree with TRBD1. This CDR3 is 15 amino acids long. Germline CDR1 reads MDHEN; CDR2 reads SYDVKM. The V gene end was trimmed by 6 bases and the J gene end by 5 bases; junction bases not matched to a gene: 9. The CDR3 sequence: CASSQYGTANEKLFF. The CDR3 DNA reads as TGTGCCAGCAGCCAATACGGGACAGCCAATGAAAAACTGTTTTTT.

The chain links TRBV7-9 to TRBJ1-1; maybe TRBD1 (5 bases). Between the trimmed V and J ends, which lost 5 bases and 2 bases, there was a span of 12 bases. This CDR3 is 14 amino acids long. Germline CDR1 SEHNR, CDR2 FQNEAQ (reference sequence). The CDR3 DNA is TGTGCCAGCAGCCTCAGGGTAGACAACACTGAAGCTTTCTTT. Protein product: CASSLRVDNTEAFF.

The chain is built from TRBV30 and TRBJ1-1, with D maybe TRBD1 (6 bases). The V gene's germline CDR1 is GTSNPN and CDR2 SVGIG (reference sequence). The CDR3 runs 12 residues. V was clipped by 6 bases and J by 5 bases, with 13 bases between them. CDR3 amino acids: CACNTQGTEAFF. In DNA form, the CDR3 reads TGTGCCTGCAACACACAGGGAACTGAAGCTTTCTTT. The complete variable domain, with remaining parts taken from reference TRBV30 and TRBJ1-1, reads SQTIHQWPATLVQPVGSPLSLECTVEGTSNPNLYWYRQAAGRGLQLLFYSVGIGQISSEVPQNLSASRPQDRQFILSSKKLLLSDSGFYLCACNTQGTEAFFGQGTRLTVV.

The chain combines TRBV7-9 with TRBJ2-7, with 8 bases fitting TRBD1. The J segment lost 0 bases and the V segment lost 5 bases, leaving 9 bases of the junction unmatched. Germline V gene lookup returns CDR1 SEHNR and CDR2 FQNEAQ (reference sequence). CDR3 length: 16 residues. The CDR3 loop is CASSRKTGGASYEQYF. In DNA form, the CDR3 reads TGTGCCAGCAGCCGTAAAACAGGGGGTGCCTCCTACGAGCAGTACTTC.

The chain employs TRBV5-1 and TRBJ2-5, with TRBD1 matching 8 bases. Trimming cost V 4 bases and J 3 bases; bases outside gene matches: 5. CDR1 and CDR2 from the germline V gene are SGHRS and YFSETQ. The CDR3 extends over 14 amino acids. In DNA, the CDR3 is TGCGCCAGCAGCCCCGGGACAGGAGAAGAGACCCAGTACTTC. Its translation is CASSPGTGEETQYF.

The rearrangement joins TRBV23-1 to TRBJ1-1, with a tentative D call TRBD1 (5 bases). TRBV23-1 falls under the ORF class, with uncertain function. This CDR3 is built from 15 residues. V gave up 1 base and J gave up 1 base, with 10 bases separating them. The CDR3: CASSQFPGPNTEAFF. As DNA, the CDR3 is TGCGCCAGCAGTCAATTCCCAGGGCCGAACACTGAAGCTTTCTTT.

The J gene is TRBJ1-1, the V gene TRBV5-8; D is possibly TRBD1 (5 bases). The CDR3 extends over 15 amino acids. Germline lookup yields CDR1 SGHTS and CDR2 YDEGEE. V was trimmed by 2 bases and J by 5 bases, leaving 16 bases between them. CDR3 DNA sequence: TGTGCCAGCAGCTTTGAGCTGTTAACAGGAACTGAAGCTTTCTTT. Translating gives CASSFELLTGTEAFF.

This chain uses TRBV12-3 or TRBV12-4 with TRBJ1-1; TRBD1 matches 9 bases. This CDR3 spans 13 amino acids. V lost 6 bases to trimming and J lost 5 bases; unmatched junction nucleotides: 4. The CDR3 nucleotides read TGTGCCAGCAGGCCGACAGGGGGTACTGAAGCTTTCTTT. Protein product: CASRPTGGTEAFF.

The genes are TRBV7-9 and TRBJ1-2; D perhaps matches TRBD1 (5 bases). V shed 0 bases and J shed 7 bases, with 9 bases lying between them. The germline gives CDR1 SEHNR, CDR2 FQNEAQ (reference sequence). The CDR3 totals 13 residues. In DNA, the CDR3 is TGTGCCAGCAGCTTAGCAGGCAGGGTTGGCTACACCTTC. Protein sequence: CASSLAGRVGYTF.

The CDR3 DNA reads as TGTGCCAGCAGTCCCCTGACATGGGTCTACTATGGCTACACCTTC. This translates into CASSPLTWVYYGYTF. This chain links TRBV28 with TRBJ1-2, with unresolved D. This CDR3 has 15 residues. Looked up from germline, CDR1 is MDHEN and CDR2 is SYDVKM. Trimming took 5 bases from V and 3 from J, leaving 16 bases between them.

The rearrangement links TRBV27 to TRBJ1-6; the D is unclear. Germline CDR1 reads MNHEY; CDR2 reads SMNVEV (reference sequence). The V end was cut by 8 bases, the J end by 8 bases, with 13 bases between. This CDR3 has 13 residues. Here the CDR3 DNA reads TGTGCCAGCTCCAAGGAGGAGGATTCACCCCTCCACTTT. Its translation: CASSKEEDSPLHF.

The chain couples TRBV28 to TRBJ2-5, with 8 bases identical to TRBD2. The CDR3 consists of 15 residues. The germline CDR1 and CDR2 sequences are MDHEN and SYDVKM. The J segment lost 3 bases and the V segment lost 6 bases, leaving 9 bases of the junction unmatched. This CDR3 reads CASSLRILAEETQYF. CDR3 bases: TGTGCCAGCAGCCTGAGGATACTAGCGGAAGAGACCCAGTACTTC.

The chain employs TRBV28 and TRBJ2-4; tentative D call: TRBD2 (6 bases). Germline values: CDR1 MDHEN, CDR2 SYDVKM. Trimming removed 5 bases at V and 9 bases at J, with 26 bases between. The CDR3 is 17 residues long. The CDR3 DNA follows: TGTGCCAGCAGTCGCTCGGGGGTCGGCACCCTTATGGGCATTCAGTACTTC. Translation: CASSRSGVGTLMGIQYF.

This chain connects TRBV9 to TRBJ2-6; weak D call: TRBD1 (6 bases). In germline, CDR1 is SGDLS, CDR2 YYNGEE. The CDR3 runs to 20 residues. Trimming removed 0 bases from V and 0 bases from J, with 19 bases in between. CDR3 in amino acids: CASSVEVGQQHSSGANVLTF. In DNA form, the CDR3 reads TGTGCCAGCAGCGTAGAGGTCGGACAGCAACACAGCTCTGGGGCCAACGTCCTGACTTTC.

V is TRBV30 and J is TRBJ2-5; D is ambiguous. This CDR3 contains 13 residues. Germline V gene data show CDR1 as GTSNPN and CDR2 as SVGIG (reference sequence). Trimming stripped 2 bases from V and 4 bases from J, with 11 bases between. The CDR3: CAWSLTTSETQYF. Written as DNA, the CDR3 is TGTGCCTGGAGTCTGACAACATCAGAGACCCAGTACTTC.

CDR3 amino acids: CSAHTDTQYF. As DNA, the CDR3 is TGCAGTGCCCACACAGATACGCAGTATTTT. The chain combines TRBV20-1 with TRBJ2-3; D is undetermined. The ends were cut back, 6 bases at V and 2 bases at J, with 3 bases in the middle. CDR3 length: 10 residues. CDR1 is DFQATT, CDR2 SNEGSKA, per germline (reference sequence).

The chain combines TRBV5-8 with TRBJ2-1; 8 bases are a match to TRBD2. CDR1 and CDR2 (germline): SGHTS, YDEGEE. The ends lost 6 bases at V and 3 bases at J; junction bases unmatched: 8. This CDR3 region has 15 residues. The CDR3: CASNPSGGIYNEQFF. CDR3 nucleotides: TGTGCCAGCAACCCGTCGGGGGGGATCTACAATGAGCAGTTCTTC.

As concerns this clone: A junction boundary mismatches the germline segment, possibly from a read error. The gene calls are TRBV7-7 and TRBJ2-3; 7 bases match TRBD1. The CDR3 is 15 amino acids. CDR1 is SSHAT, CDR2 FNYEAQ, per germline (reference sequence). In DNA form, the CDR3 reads TGTGCTAGCAGCTTAGAGAGGGGGCCCCACCATACGCAGTATTTT. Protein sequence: CASSLERGPHHTQYF.

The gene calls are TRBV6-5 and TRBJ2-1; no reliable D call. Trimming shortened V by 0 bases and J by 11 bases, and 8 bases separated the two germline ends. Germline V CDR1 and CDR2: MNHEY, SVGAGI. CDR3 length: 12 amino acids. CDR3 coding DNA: TGTGCCAGCAGTTACTCGAACAGTCAGCAGTTCTTC. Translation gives CASSYSNSQQFF.